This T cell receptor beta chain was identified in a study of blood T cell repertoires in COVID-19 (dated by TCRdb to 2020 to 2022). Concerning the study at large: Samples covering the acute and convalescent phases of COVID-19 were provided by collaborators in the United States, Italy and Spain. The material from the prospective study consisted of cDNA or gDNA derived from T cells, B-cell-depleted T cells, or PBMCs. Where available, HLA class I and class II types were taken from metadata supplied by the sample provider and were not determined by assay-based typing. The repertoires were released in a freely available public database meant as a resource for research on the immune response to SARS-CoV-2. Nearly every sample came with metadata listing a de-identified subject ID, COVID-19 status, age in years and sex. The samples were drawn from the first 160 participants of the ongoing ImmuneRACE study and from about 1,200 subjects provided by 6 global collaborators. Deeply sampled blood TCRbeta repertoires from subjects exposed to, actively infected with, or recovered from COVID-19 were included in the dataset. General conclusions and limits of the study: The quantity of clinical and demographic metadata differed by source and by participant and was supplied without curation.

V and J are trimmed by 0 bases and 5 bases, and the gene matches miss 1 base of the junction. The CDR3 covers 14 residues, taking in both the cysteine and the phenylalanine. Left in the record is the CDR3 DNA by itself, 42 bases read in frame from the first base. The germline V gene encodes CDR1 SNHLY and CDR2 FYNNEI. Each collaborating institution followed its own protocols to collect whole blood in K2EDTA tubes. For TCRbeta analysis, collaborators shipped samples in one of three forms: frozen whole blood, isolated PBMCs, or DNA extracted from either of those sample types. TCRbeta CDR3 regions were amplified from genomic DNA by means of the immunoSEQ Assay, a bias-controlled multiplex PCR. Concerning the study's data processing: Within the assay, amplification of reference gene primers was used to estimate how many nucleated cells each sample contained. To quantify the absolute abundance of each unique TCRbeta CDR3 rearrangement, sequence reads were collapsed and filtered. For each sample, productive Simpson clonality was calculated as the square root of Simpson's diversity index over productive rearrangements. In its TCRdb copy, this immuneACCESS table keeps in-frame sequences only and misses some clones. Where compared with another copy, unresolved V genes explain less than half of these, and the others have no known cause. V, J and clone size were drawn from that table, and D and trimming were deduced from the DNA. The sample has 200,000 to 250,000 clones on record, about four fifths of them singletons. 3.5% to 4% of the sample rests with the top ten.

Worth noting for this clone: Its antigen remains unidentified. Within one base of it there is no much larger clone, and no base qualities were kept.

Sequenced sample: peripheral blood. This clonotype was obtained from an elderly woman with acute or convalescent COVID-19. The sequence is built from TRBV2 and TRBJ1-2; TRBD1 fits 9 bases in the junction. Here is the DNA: TGTGCCAGCAGTGAAGCCGGGACAGGGTATGGCTACACCTTC. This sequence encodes CASSEAGTGYGYTF.